The rows below give T cell receptor beta chains drawn from one sample of a study of T cells after yellow fever vaccination. TCRdb re-called the 5' RACE reads through MiXCR, storing one row per CDR3 protein. The data show about 74,000 distinct CDR3 sequences, around 7% seen once. The material was CD8+ T cells sorted from PBMCs, obtained 5 days after the first yellow fever vaccination. These receptors originate from a man between 18 and 29 years old who received the YFV17D yellow fever vaccine. The CDR3 runs from the conserved cysteine through the conserved F or W. Each record gives: J gene, D gene, clone size, V gene, CDR3 protein, CDR3 DNA. A D gene is named only where the DNA matches it firmly. The size entry is marked missing in some rows and otherwise reads once, few, many or a size class.

TRBJ2-5 NA NA TRBV19 CASSTVIQETQYF TGTGCCAGTAGTACAGTAATCCAAGAGACCCAGTACTTC
TRBJ2-2 TRBD1 many TRBV5-1 CASSLHGQDVANTGELFF TGCGCCAGCAGCTTGCATGGACAGGACGTCGCGAACACCGGGGAGCTGTTTTTT
TRBJ2-1 TRBD1 few TRBV4-3 CASSQAGTGVVNEQFF TGCGCCAGCAGCCAAGCCGGGACAGGGGTGGTCAATGAGCAGTTCTTC
TRBJ2-1 NA NA TRBV9 CASSAASNEQFF TGTGCCAGCAGCGCCGCCAGCAATGAGCAGTTCTTC
TRBJ2-3 TRBD1 few TRBV27 CASRALDRGSDTQYF TGTGCCAGCAGGGCCTTGGACAGGGGGTCAGATACGCAGTATTTT
TRBJ2-5 TRBD1 medium-sized TRBV12-3/TRBV12-4 CASSLGQGAIETQYF TGTGCCAGCAGTTTGGGTCAGGGGGCAATAGAGACCCAGTACTTC
TRBJ2-1 TRBD2 few TRBV6-5 CASSYGGGGSNEQFF TGTGCCAGCAGTTACGGGGGGGGTGGTTCCAATGAGCAGTTCTTC
TRBJ2-1 NA many TRBV6-2/TRBV6-3 CASSYWRGSSYNEQFF TGTGCCAGCAGTTACTGGAGGGGCTCTTCCTACAATGAGCAGTTCTTC
TRBJ1-2 NA NA TRBV7-8 CASSFGSGYTF TGTGCCAGCAGCTTTGGGTCAGGCTACACCTTC
TRBJ2-1 TRBD2 many TRBV5-1 CASSLADNRQQFF TGCGCCAGCTCACTAGCGGACAACCGCCAACAGTTCTTC
TRBJ2-7 NA few TRBV19 CASSPSGGFNEQYF TGTGCCAGTAGTCCGAGCGGAGGCTTCAACGAGCAGTACTTC
TRBJ1-1 NA many TRBV12-3/TRBV12-4 CASTGGGTEAFF TGTGCCAGCACTGGAGGTGGCACTGAAGCTTTCTTT
TRBJ2-7 TRBD2 many TRBV4-1 CASSQGLAGGTYEQYF TGCGCCAGCAGCCAAGGCCTAGCGGGGGGAACCTACGAGCAGTACTTC
TRBJ2-7 NA NA TRBV6-2/TRBV6-3 CASSRPRQFYEQYF TGTGCCAGCAGCCGCCCCCGACAGTTCTACGAGCAGTACTTC
TRBJ2-2 NA NA TRBV29-1 CSARGYTGELVF TGCAGCGCTCGGGGTTACACCGGGGAGCTGGTTTTT
TRBJ1-6 NA few TRBV19 CASWGYPTLHF TGTGCCAGTTGGGGGTACCCAACCCTCCACTTT
TRBJ2-3 TRBD1 NA TRBV7-3 CASSLTVSDRGDPSTDTQYF TGTGCCAGCAGCTTAACTGTGTCGGACAGGGGTGACCCCAGCACAGATACGCAGTATTTT
TRBJ2-5 NA few TRBV20-1 CSAREQGRGAQYF TGCAGTGCTAGAGAACAGGGACGGGGGGCCCAGTACTTC
TRBJ1-4 NA few TRBV27 CASTDKLGAAAKLFF TGTGCCAGCACCGATAAACTTGGGGCCGCGGCAAAACTGTTTTTT
TRBJ1-5 NA NA TRBV5-6 CASSPGVGNQPQHF TGTGCCAGCAGCCCCGGGGTCGGCAATCAGCCCCAGCATTTT
TRBJ2-7 NA many TRBV6-5 CASKPSREHLYEQYF TGTGCCAGCAAGCCCTCCCGGGAGCACCTCTACGAGCAGTACTTC
TRBJ1-5 NA few TRBV4-2 CASSQAGENSNQPQHF TGTGCCAGCAGCCAAGCCGGGGAGAATAGCAATCAGCCCCAGCATTTT
TRBJ2-5 NA many TRBV20-1 CSARRLDVGTKTQYF TGCAGTGCTAGAAGACTGGACGTGGGAACGAAGACCCAGTACTTC
TRBJ2-2 TRBD1 many TRBV23-1 CASSQPWTGDTGELFF TGCGCCAGCAGTCAACCTTGGACAGGGGACACCGGGGAGCTGTTTTTT
TRBJ2-2 NA many TRBV4-3 CASSHLRGADTGELFF TGCGCCAGCAGCCACTTACGGGGGGCGGACACCGGGGAGCTGTTTTTT
TRBJ2-7 NA NA TRBV27 CASFSEGVSGIYEQYF TGTGCCAGCTTCTCAGAGGGGGTTTCCGGAATCTACGAGCAGTACTTC
TRBJ2-3 NA many TRBV25-1 CASSDGGQVTDTQYF TGTGCCAGCAGTGACGGGGGGCAGGTCACAGATACGCAGTATTTT
TRBJ2-2 TRBD2 many TRBV7-9 CASSPTSGGNTGELFF TGTGCCAGCAGCCCGACTAGCGGGGGGAACACCGGGGAGCTGTTTTTT
TRBJ1-3 TRBD1 NA TRBV4-3 CASGNLYRGLSGNTIYF TGCGCCAGCGGGAATTTATACAGGGGACTCTCTGGAAACACCATATATTTT
TRBJ2-1 TRBD1 many TRBV27 CASSSGQGGYNEQFF TGTGCCAGCAGTTCCGGACAGGGAGGCTACAATGAGCAGTTCTTC
TRBJ2-2 NA few TRBV6-5 CASRYTGEAGELFF TGTGCCAGCCGATACACAGGGGAGGCCGGGGAGCTGTTTTTT